The 4 T cell receptor beta chains below all came from one sample that was sequenced in a study of regulatory T cells in long-lasting Graves disease. Time point defined: persistent/refractory GD, antithyroid drugs over 5 years with positive TRAb. With RNA extracted from PBMCs as input, the TCR library was made. Construction of the TCR beta libraries employed iRepertoire HTBI primers in conjunction with Arm-PCR of CDR3 regions. TCRdb reprocessed the multiplex PCR reads via MiXCR and lists one record per CDR3 protein. The sample records 700,000 or so distinct CDR3 sequences, about 30% being singletons. The sample was peripheral blood mononuclear cells (PBMCs), taken when the disease was refractory, from a patient treated with antithyroid drugs. These receptors came from a female donor with Graves disease.

The V call is TRBV29-1, the J call TRBJ2-1; D ambiguous. Deletions cut 5 bases from V and 10 bases from J, with 15 bases between. This CDR3 region has 12 residues. CDR1 and CDR2 from the germline V gene are SQVTM and ANQGSEA. CDR3 sequence (DNA): TGCAGCGTTCTGATTCTTGGGAACGAGCAGTTCTTC. Translation: CSVLILGNEQFF.

The J gene is TRBJ1-2, the V gene TRBV30; tentatively, D is TRBD1 (6 bases). CDR3 size: 15 residues. Trimming shortened V by 0 bases and J by 4 bases, and 15 bases separated the two germline ends. Per the germline V gene, CDR1 is GTSNPN and CDR2 is SVGIG (reference sequence). The CDR3 protein is CAWSVLTGAPYGYTF. CDR3 bases: TGTGCCTGGAGTGTCTTGACAGGCGCTCCCTATGGCTACACCTTC.

The sample holds a few counts of this clonotype. The chain recombines TRBV3-1 with TRBJ2-7; D uncertain. The length of the CDR3 is 13 residues. Trimming removed 1 base at V and 3 bases at J, with 7 bases between. CDR1 LGHDT and CDR2 YNNKEL come from the germline V gene (reference sequence). The CDR3 here is CASSQVPGYEQYF. The CDR3 nucleotides are TGTGCCAGCAGCCAAGTTCCGGGCTACGAGCAGTACTTC.

The V call is TRBV10-3, the J call TRBJ1-1, with a possible D match to TRBD1 (5 bases). Germline-derived CDR1 and CDR2 are ENHRY and SYGVKD. This CDR3 is 11 amino acids long. The V and J ends lost 8 bases and 10 bases respectively, with 14 bases between them. CDR3 bases: TGTGCCATCTCCGGGACCATGGGAGCTTTCTTT. Its translation is CAISGTMGAFF.